These 12 T cell receptor beta chains originate from one sample sequenced in a study of blood T cell repertoires in COVID-19. The assay was immunoSEQ multiplex PCR, and TCRdb's table has in-frame clones only and misses some. The sample yields more than 85,000 clones, approximately 84% seen once. The source material was peripheral blood. The receptors here all came from a man between 70 and 80 years old with acute or convalescent COVID-19.

V gene TRBV5-1 combines with J gene TRBJ2-5, with a possible D match to TRBD2 (6 bases). CDR1 is SGHRS and CDR2 is YFSETQ in the germline V gene. The CDR3 contains 16 residues. Trimming took 4 bases from V and 4 from J, leaving 20 bases between them. This CDR3 is CASSPGDGSNIETQYF. CDR3 bases: TGCGCCAGCAGCCCCGGGGACGGGAGCAATATAGAGACCCAGTACTTC.

The V and J genes are TRBV13 and TRBJ2-2, with 12 nucleotides matching TRBD2. Germline V gene lookup returns CDR1 PRHDT and CDR2 FYEKMQ (reference sequence). The CDR3 length is 17 residues. The V and J ends lost 4 bases and 2 bases, in that order; junction bases with no gene match: 5. The DNA for the CDR3 is TGTGCCAGCAGCTCTCGGACTAGCGGGGTTAACACCGGGGAGCTGTTTTTT. The encoded protein is CASSSRTSGVNTGELFF. The full variable domain, in which reference TRBV13 and TRBJ2-2 provide the parts outside the CDR3, is AAGVIQSPRHLIKEKRETATLKCYPIPRHDTVYWYQQGPGQDPQFLISFYEKMQSDKGSIPDRFSAQQFSDYHSELNMSSLELGDSALYFCASSSRTSGVNTGELFFGEGSRLTVL.

V is TRBV11-2 and J is TRBJ2-7, with D tentatively TRBD2 (5 bases). The germline CDR1 and CDR2 sequences are SGHAT and FQNNGV. CDR3 length equals 14 residues. V lost 1 base, J lost 6 bases, and 13 bases lay in between. The CDR3, as DNA: TGTGCCAGCAGCTTAGTGGCAGGCCGGGGCGAGCAGTACTTC. Amino acid sequence: CASSLVAGRGEQYF. The whole variable domain, filled in from reference TRBV11-2 and TRBJ2-7, reads EAGVAQSPRYKIIEKRQSVAFWCNPISGHATLYWYQQILGQGPKLLIQFQNNGVVDDSQLPKDRFSAERLKGVDSTLKIQPAKLEDSAVYLCASSLVAGRGEQYFGPGTRLTVT.

V and J are TRBV7-2 and TRBJ2-5; 11 bases agree with TRBD2. The germline gives CDR1 SGHTA, CDR2 FQGNSA. The CDR3 has 16 residues. V gave up 0 bases and J gave up 1 base; unmatched junction bases: 1. The DNA for the CDR3 is TGTGCCAGCAGCTTAGCGCTAGCGGGGGGCCAAGAGACCCAGTACTTC. Its protein product is CASSLALAGGQETQYF.

The chain recombines TRBV5-8 with TRBJ2-5, with TRBD1 matching over 7 bases. This CDR3 has 15 amino acids. J lost 3 bases, V lost 4 bases, and 9 bases had no gene match. Germline assignment: CDR1 SGHTS and CDR2 YDEGEE. CDR3 loop: CASSPMGQKEETQYF. CDR3 in DNA: TGTGCCAGCAGCCCCATGGGACAGAAAGAAGAGACCCAGTACTTC. The full variable domain, in which reference TRBV5-8 and TRBJ2-5 provide the parts outside the CDR3, is EAGVTQSPTHLIKTRGQQATLRCSPISGHTSVYWYQQALGLGLQFLLWYDEGEERNRGNFPPRFSGRQFPNYSSELNVNALELEDSALYLCASSPMGQKEETQYFGPGTRLLVL.

The rearrangement links TRBV7-2 to TRBJ1-1, with 7 bases matching TRBD1. J lost 0 bases, V lost 5 bases, and 6 bases had no gene match. CDR1 SGHTA and CDR2 FQGNSA come from the germline V gene. This CDR3 region has 15 residues. CDR3 protein: CASSLQTGLNTEAFF. In nucleotides, the CDR3 is TGTGCCAGCAGCCTACAGACAGGGTTGAACACTGAAGCTTTCTTT.

The J gene is TRBJ2-1, the V gene TRBV6-5, with 8 bases fitting TRBD1. The CDR3 covers 15 residues. Per germline, CDR1 MNHEY and CDR2 SVGAGI. Trimming removed 11 bases from V and 2 bases from J; junction bases left unmatched: 11. The CDR3 nucleotides are TGTGCCGTCGATGGAGGACAGGGTGCCTACAATGAGCAGTTCTTC. This codes for CAVDGGQGAYNEQFF.

V usage is TRBV27 and J usage is TRBJ1-2, with TRBD1 identical over 7 bases. The CDR3 contains 17 residues. Germline assignment: CDR1 MNHEY and CDR2 SMNVEV (reference sequence). V trimming: 0 bases; J trimming: 1 base; junction bases outside the gene matches: 8. The CDR3 bases are TGTGCCAGCAGTTTATCGACGACAGGGACGGATAACTATGGCTACACCTTC. It codes for CASSLSTTGTDNYGYTF.

The chain uses TRBV7-9 and TRBJ2-2, with unresolved D. CDR1 SEHNR and CDR2 FQNEAQ come from the germline V gene (reference sequence). Trimming stripped 1 base from V and 6 bases from J, with 6 bases between. The CDR3 extends over 13 amino acids. The CDR3 here is CASSLVGPGELFF. CDR3 nucleotide sequence: TGTGCCAGCAGCTTAGTTGGGCCCGGGGAGCTGTTTTTT.

The chain uses TRBV9 and TRBJ1-6, with 7 bases matching TRBD1. The germline V gene encodes CDR1 SGDLS and CDR2 YYNGEE. The V segment lost 3 bases and the J segment 9 bases; nucleotides outside the gene matches: 6. The CDR3 runs 14 residues. The CDR3: CASSGTTGISPLHF. The CDR3 region has the DNA TGTGCCAGCAGCGGGACGACAGGGATTTCACCCCTCCACTTT.

The J gene is TRBJ1-3, the V gene TRBV5-1; the D is unclear. The V and J ends lost 6 bases and 1 base respectively, with 11 bases between them. The CDR3 has 14 amino acids. Germline V gene sequence: CDR1 SGHRS, CDR2 YFSETQ. The CDR3, as DNA: TGCGCCAGCACCCCTTTCCCTTCTGGAAACACCATATATTTT. It yields the protein CASTPFPSGNTIYF.

This clone was observed a few times. The chain links TRBV28 to TRBJ1-2; the D gene is possibly TRBD1 (6 bases). In germline, CDR1 is MDHEN, CDR2 SYDVKM. Trimming removed 6 bases at V and 4 bases at J, with 12 bases between. This CDR3 region has 13 residues. The CDR3 DNA follows: TGTGCCAGCAGGAACAGGGCGACCTATGGCTACACCTTC. It specifies CASRNRATYGYTF.